These 11 T cell receptor beta chains were all obtained from the same sample, sequenced in a study of blood T cells in healthy people across ages. It was with a sample-barcoded 5' primer and a J-beta primer mix that a second PCR of roughly 7 to 12 cycles was run. From the 5' RACE reads, TCRdb called clonotypes with MiXCR, one entry per CDR3 protein. Here the sample spans some 710,000 distinct CDR3 sequences, about 24% being singletons. The sequenced sample consisted of blood. Receptors originate from a man between 65 and 85 years old in good health.

The chain uses TRBV6-2 or TRBV6-3 and TRBJ2-7; D may be TRBD2 (5 bases). CDR1 and CDR2 from the germline V gene are MNHEY and SVGEGT. The CDR3 loop spans 15 amino acids. V gave up 10 bases and J gave up 3 bases, with 22 bases separating them. The DNA of the CDR3 is TGTGCCACCACACGTTCTAAGGACTGGTTCTACGAGCAGTACGTC. It is translated as CATTRSKDWFYEQYV.

J is TRBJ2-3 and V is TRBV7-8; TRBD1 might be the D (5 bases). The germline V gene has CDR1 SGHVS and CDR2 FQNEAQ. The CDR3 is 14 amino acids. V lost 6 bases to trimming and J lost 7 bases, with 17 bases between them. The CDR3 is CASSQGRMTYTQYF. CDR3 DNA sequence: TGTGCCAGCAGTCAGGGTCGGATGACATATACGCAGTATTTT.

The sample holds a few counts of this clonotype. The chain links TRBV12-5 to TRBJ1-4, with a possible D match to TRBD1 (5 bases). The length of the CDR3 is 13 residues. Germline CDR1 and CDR2: LGHNT and FRNRAP. Trimming took 1 base from V and 10 from J, leaving 10 bases between them. The DNA of the CDR3 is TGTGCTAGTGGTTTGGGGGGCGAAGGAAAACTGTTTTTT. Translation gives CASGLGGEGKLFF.

In this sample, this clonotype turned up a few times. V usage is TRBV6-5 and J usage is TRBJ1-3; no clear D. The V gene's germline CDR1 is MNHEY and CDR2 SVGAGI. This CDR3 contains 15 residues. V lost 0 bases and J 0 bases, leaving 6 bases between the germline ends. The CDR3, as DNA: TGTGCCAGCAGTTACTCCTCCTACTCTGGAAACACCATATATTTT. Protein: CASSYSSYSGNTIYF.

The chain couples TRBV20-1 to TRBJ1-2; D is ambiguous. V was cut by 0 bases and J by 7 bases, with 6 bases left in between. The CDR3 extends over 11 amino acids. Germline V gene sequence: CDR1 DFQATT, CDR2 SNEGSKA (reference sequence). The CDR3 loop is CSARDGLGYTF. For the CDR3, the DNA is TGCAGTGCTAGAGATGGCCTTGGCTACACCTTC.

This clonotype has just a few counts. The DNA for the CDR3 is TGTGCCCTCCGGGGACCAGGGGGAAATGCAGATACGCAGTATTTT. Translated: CALRGPGGNADTQYF. The chain employs TRBV6-5 and TRBJ2-3; 7 nucleotides agree with TRBD1. The ends lost 11 bases at V and 4 bases at J; junction bases unmatched: 15. This CDR3 is 15 amino acids long. From germline, CDR1 is MNHEY and CDR2 SVGAGI.

This clonotype was detected only a few times. The J gene is TRBJ2-3, the V gene TRBV4-2, with TRBD2 matching 16 bases. Trimming removed 3 bases from V and 5 bases from J; junction bases left unmatched: 5. This CDR3 is built from 17 residues. Per the germline V gene, CDR1 is LGHNA and CDR2 is YNFKEQ. The CDR3, as DNA: TGTGCCAGCAGCCAGATCGGGACTAGCGGGGGGGGAGATACGCAGTATTTT. This encodes CASSQIGTSGGGDTQYF.

The J gene is TRBJ2-5, the V gene TRBV2; no definite D call. The CDR3 sequence is 16 residues long. Trimming left V 8 bases short and J 2 bases short, with 21 bases between. Per the germline V gene, CDR1 is SNHLY and CDR2 is FYNNEI. The CDR3 DNA reads TGTGCCAGCGACTTCGGGTCCCACTGGCCACAAGAGACCCAGTACTTC. Its translation is CASDFGSHWPQETQYF.

This clonotype was found a few times. The chain carries TRBV18 and TRBJ1-1; D unclear. CDR3 size: 14 residues. Germline V gene sequence: CDR1 KGHSH, CDR2 LQKENI. V lost 3 bases and J lost 2, with 10 bases in between. CDR3 protein: CASSPSGANTEAFF. Here the CDR3 DNA reads TGTGCCAGCTCACCTTCCGGCGCCAACACTGAAGCTTTCTTT.

This clonotype was picked up a small number of times. V gene TRBV7-2 combines with J gene TRBJ1-4; D is undetermined. The germline V gene has CDR1 SGHTA and CDR2 FQGNSA. The germline V and J ends were trimmed by 2 bases and 5 bases, with 9 bases remaining between them. The CDR3 is made up of 14 amino acids. CDR3 sequence reads: CASSLRVQNEKLFF. CDR3 bases: TGTGCCAGCAGCTTACGAGTCCAAAATGAAAAACTGTTTTTT.

V is TRBV13 and J is TRBJ2-5, with D possibly being TRBD1 (6 bases). In germline, CDR1 is PRHDT, CDR2 FYEKMQ (reference sequence). The CDR3 contains 13 residues. V was cut by 8 bases and J by 4 bases, with 14 bases left in between. Written as DNA, the CDR3 is TGTGCCAGCGGGCAGGGGAACGGAGAGACCCAGTACTTC. It codes for CASGQGNGETQYF.